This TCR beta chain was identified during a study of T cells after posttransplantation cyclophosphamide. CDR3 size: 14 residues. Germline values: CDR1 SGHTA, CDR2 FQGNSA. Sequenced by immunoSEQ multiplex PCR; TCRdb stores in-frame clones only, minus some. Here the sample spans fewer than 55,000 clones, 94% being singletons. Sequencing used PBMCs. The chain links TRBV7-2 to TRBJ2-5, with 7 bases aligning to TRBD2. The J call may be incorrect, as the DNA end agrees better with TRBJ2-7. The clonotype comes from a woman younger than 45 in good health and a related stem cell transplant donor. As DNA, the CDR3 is TGTGCCAGCAGCACCTGGGGGGGTCCCTACGAGCAGTACTTC. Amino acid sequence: CASSTWGGPYEQYF.